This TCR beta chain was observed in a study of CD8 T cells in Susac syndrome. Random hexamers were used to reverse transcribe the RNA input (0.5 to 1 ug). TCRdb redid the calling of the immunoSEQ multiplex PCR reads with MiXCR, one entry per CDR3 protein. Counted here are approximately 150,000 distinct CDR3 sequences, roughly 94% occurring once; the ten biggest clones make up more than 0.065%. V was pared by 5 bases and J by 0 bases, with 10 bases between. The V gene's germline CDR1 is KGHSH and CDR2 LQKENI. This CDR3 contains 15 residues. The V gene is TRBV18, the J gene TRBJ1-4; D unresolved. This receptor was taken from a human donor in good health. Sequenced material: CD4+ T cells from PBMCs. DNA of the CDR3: TGTGCCAGCTCATCCAGCCTAGCAACTAATGAAAAACTGTTTTTT. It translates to CASSSSLATNEKLFF.